The subject of this entry is one TCR beta chain. The antigen remains undetermined. A clone one base away is much larger, so this may be a read error. The data derive from a study of prognosis after radiotherapy for stage I lung cancer. With two-round multiplex PCR, TCR beta CDR3 sequences were amplified from genomic DNA. Gene-specific primers for each TRBV and TRBJ gene drove first-round PCR. MiXCR was run by TCRdb on the multiplex PCR reads, yielding one entry per CDR3 protein. The table shows 20,000 or so distinct CDR3 sequences, with roughly 43% occurring only once. The CDR3 covers 14 residues. CDR1 MNHEY and CDR2 SVGEGT come from the germline V gene. Trimming removed 5 bases at V and 10 bases at J, with 17 bases between. Findings of the study overall: The number of unique TCR clones went down after stereotactic body radiation therapy, with a median of roughly 9,300 versus 7,200.

The chain uses TRBV6-2 or TRBV6-3 and TRBJ1-4, with D maybe TRBD1 (6 bases). Source: PBMCs, taken before or after stereotactic body radiation therapy (not recorded which). This sequence originates from a donor over 45 with non-small cell lung cancer. The CDR3 spells CASSVRQEHGKLFF. The CDR3, as DNA: TGTGCCAGCAGTGTCAGACAGGAGCATGGAAAACTGTTTTTT.